This T cell receptor (beta chain) was profiled in a study of T cell responses to AZD1222 COVID-19 vaccine. As regards this clone: Its target is unknown.

Study-level results: It should be noted that donors were predominantly white British and more often female, and clonal diversity was possibly underestimated.

The V and J ends lost 3 bases and 5 bases respectively, with 14 bases between them. CDR3 size: 14 residues. Germline V lookup: CDR1 SGDLS, CDR2 YYNGEE. Measured with immunoSEQ multiplex PCR; TCRdb has only the in-frame clones, and not every one. The repertoire holds more than 95,000 clones, with approximately 85% as singletons. The sequence was collected from an adult in good health. This rearrangement joins TRBV9 to TRBJ2-5; D may be TRBD2 (6 bases). The sequencing here drew on peripheral blood, taken on day 0 of MenACWY control vaccination. CDR3 protein: CASSAGLGRETQYF. CDR3 nucleotides: TGTGCCAGCAGCGCGGGACTGGGAAGGGAGACCCAGTACTTC. Combining the CDR3 with reference TRBV9 and TRBJ2-5 gives the whole variable domain DSGVTQTPKHLITATGQRVTLRCSPRSGDLSVYWYQQSLDQGLQFLIQYYNGEERAKGNILERFSAQQFPDLHSELNLSSLELGDSALYFCASSAGLGRETQYFGPGTRLLVL.